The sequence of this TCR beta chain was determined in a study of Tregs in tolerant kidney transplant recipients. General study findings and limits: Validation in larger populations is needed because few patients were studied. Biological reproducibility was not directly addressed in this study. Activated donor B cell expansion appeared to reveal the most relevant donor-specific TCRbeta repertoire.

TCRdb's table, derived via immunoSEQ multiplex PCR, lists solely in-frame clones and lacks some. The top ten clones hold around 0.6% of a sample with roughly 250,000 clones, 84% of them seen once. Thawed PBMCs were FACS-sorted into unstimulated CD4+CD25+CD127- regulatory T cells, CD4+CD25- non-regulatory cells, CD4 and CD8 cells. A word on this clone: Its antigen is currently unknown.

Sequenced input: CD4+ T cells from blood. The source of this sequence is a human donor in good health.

This CDR3 is CASGLGTSTDTQYF. The CDR3 DNA follows: TGTGCTAGTGGTTTGGGGACATCCACAGATACGCAGTATTTT. The chain employs TRBV12-5 and TRBJ2-3; the D gene is possibly TRBD1 (5 bases). The CDR3 is made up of 14 amino acids. Germline V gene data show CDR1 as LGHNT and CDR2 as FRNRAP. The V gene lost 1 base and the J gene lost 2 bases, with 7 bases spanning the gap. The whole variable domain, filled in from reference TRBV12-5 and TRBJ2-3, reads DARVTQTPRHKVTEMGQEVTMRCQPILGHNTVFWYRQTMMQGLELLAYFRNRAPLDDSGMPKDRFSAEMPDATLATLKIQPSEPRDSAVYFCASGLGTSTDTQYFGPGTRLTVL.